This entry features one T cell receptor (beta chain) sequence. The antigen is undetermined. This specimen belongs to a study of cytomegalovirus exposure and HLA in healthy donors. The primer mix had 60 Vbeta and 13 Jbeta primers. Data came from immunoSEQ multiplex PCR; TCRdb stores just in-frame clones and leaves some out. The data contain about 130,000 clones, more than 75% of them singletons. The V and J ends lost 1 base and 4 bases respectively, with 8 bases between them. From germline, CDR1 is GTSNPN and CDR2 SVGIG (reference sequence). The CDR3 is made up of 14 amino acids. General study points: While the bulk of TCR sequences proved rare, some public TCRs turned up in many donors. Later analysis suggested links between common viral pathogens and several top significant clusters. Earlier results showed most TCR beta V segments being productive about 90% or about 30% of the time. CMV serostatus was the only recorded immune exposure for donors.

Sequencing used PBMCs. The sequence derives from a woman aged 55-70 years in good health and CMV-seropositive. The rearrangement uses TRBV30 and TRBJ1-6; the D gene is possibly TRBD1 (6 bases). CDR3 sequence: CAWSEGDYNSPLHF. The CDR3 DNA reads TGTGCCTGGAGTGAGGGGGATTATAATTCACCCCTCCACTTT.